These 20 T cell receptor beta chains originate from one sample sequenced in a study of blood T cell repertoires in COVID-19. The table came from immunoSEQ multiplex PCR; TCRdb's copy has only in-frame clones and leaves some out. The sample records just over 300,000 clones, around 92% being singletons. Sequenced material: peripheral blood. Receptors were obtained from a woman aged 30 to 39 with COVID-19, enrolled during active disease.

This chain joins TRBV4-3 and TRBJ2-5, with D uncertain. The CDR3 loop spans 13 amino acids. Germline assignment: CDR1 LGHNA and CDR2 YSLEER. With 0 bases removed from V and 5 bases from J, the gap between germline ends came to 7 bases. The CDR3 is CASSQDTSETQYF. As DNA, the CDR3 is TGCGCCAGCAGCCAAGATACTTCGGAGACCCAGTACTTC.

V and J are TRBV7-2 and TRBJ2-5; D may be TRBD1 (5 bases). The CDR3 has 13 amino acids. Germline V gene sequence: CDR1 SGHTA, CDR2 FQGNSA. V shed 2 bases and J shed 7 bases, with 11 bases lying between them. CDR3 sequence (DNA): TGTGCCAGCAGCTTAAACACGCAGGGGACCCAGTACTTC. Its protein product is CASSLNTQGTQYF. Combining the CDR3 with reference TRBV7-2 and TRBJ2-5 gives the whole variable domain GAGVSQSPSNKVTEKGKDVELRCDPISGHTALYWYRQSLGQGLEFLIYFQGNSAPDKSGLPSDRFSAERTGGSVSTLTIQRTQQEDSAVYLCASSLNTQGTQYFGPGTRLLVL.

V is TRBV7-2 and J is TRBJ1-1, with D tentatively TRBD1 (5 bases). Trimming took off 6 bases at V and 3 bases at J, with 11 bases between the two ends. Germline V gives CDR1 SGHTA, CDR2 FQGNSA. CDR3 length: 13 amino acids. CDR3 sequence (DNA): TGTGCCAGCAGAGATCAGGGTTACACTGAAGCTTTCTTT. It codes for CASRDQGYTEAFF.

The CDR3: CASSLDDRVTDTQYF. The CDR3 region has the DNA TGCGCCAGCAGCTTGGACGACAGGGTGACAGATACGCAGTATTTT. The genes are TRBV5-1 and TRBJ2-3, with 7 bases that match TRBD1. V was clipped by 0 bases and J by 3 bases; unmatched bases: 4. Germline V lookup: CDR1 SGHRS, CDR2 YFSETQ. The CDR3 is made up of 15 amino acids.

The rearrangement joins TRBV11-2 to TRBJ1-2; 10 nucleotides line up with TRBD1. The CDR3 extends over 13 amino acids. From germline, CDR1 is SGHAT and CDR2 FQNNGV. V trimming: 6 bases; J trimming: 8 bases; junction bases outside the gene matches: 6. CDR3 in amino acids: CASSPGTGVGYTF. Written as DNA, the CDR3 is TGTGCCAGCAGTCCCGGGACAGGGGTAGGCTACACCTTC. Complete variable domain (other parts from reference TRBV11-2 and TRBJ1-2): EAGVAQSPRYKIIEKRQSVAFWCNPISGHATLYWYQQILGQGPKLLIQFQNNGVVDDSQLPKDRFSAERLKGVDSTLKIQPAKLEDSAVYLCASSPGTGVGYTFGSGTRLTVV.

The rearrangement joins TRBV12-2 to TRBJ1-5. TRBV12-2 has pseudogene status. The CDR3 consists of 16 residues. DNA of the CDR3: TGTGCAACCCCGCCCTCGGGGGGAGATAGCAATCAGCCCCAGCATTTT. This encodes CATPPSGGDSNQPQHF.

The rearrangement joins TRBV27 to TRBJ1-2; the match to TRBD1 covers 9 bases. The CDR3 sequence is 21 residues long. The germline V gene has CDR1 MNHEY and CDR2 SMNVEV (reference sequence). The J segment lost 0 bases and the V segment lost 0 bases, leaving 17 bases of the junction unmatched. CDR3 in DNA: TGTGCCAGCAGTTTATCGCCCCCGGGACAGGGCCCAGCAGAGACTAACTATGGCTACACCTTC. Amino acids: CASSLSPPGQGPAETNYGYTF.

V usage is TRBV29-1 and J usage is TRBJ2-1; the D gene is possibly TRBD2 (6 bases). The V gene lost 6 bases and the J gene lost 2 bases, with 14 bases spanning the gap. CDR3 length equals 14 residues. Germline V gene sequence: CDR1 SQVTM, CDR2 ANQGSEA. CDR3 amino acids: CSVGTPGTYNEQFF. The CDR3 DNA follows: TGCAGCGTAGGGACTCCTGGGACCTACAATGAGCAGTTCTTC.

The chain recombines TRBV14 with TRBJ2-3; D is unresolved. Germline assignment: CDR1 SGHDN and CDR2 FVKESK. Deletions cut 4 bases from V and 5 bases from J, with 7 bases between. The CDR3 is 12 amino acids. The CDR3 DNA sequence: TGTGCCAGCAGCCTCGGTAGAGATACGCAGTATTTT. Its translation is CASSLGRDTQYF. The full variable domain, completed using reference TRBV14 and TRBJ2-3, is EAGVTQFPSHSVIEKGQTVTLRCDPISGHDNLYWYRRVMGKEIKFLLHFVKESKQDESGMPNNRFLAERTGGTYSTLKVQPAELEDSGVYFCASSLGRDTQYFGPGTRLTVL.

V and J are TRBV18 and TRBJ2-1; perhaps TRBD1 as D (5 bases). CDR1 KGHSH and CDR2 LQKENI come from the germline V gene. Trimming shortened V by 1 base and J by 4 bases, and 11 bases separated the two germline ends. The CDR3 spans 15 residues. This CDR3 reads CASSPQGPLYNEQFF. CDR3 bases: TGTGCCAGCTCACCACAGGGGCCCCTTTACAATGAGCAGTTCTTC.

The chain employs TRBV14 and TRBJ2-7; D gene unclear. Deletions cut 0 bases from V and 0 bases from J, with 3 bases between. CDR1 and CDR2 from the germline V gene are SGHDN and FVKESK. This CDR3 is 13 amino acids long. The CDR3 here is CASSQDLSYEQYF. Here the CDR3 DNA reads TGTGCCAGCAGCCAAGACCTCTCCTACGAGCAGTACTTC.

Only one count was recorded for this clone. This sequence joins TRBV10-2 and TRBJ1-3, with a tentative D call TRBD1 (6 bases). V lost 2 bases and J lost 0, with 20 bases in between. Germline V CDR1 and CDR2: WSHSY, SAAADI. The CDR3 totals 19 residues. CDR3 nucleotides: TGCGCCAGCAGTGAGACGATACTCTTCCCAGGGGACTCTGGAAACACCATATATTTT. It is translated as CASSETILFPGDSGNTIYF.

The genes are TRBV5-1 and TRBJ2-7, with a tentative D call TRBD2 (6 bases). In germline, CDR1 is SGHRS, CDR2 YFSETQ. This CDR3 has 15 amino acids. Trimming cost V 0 bases and J 5 bases, with 15 bases left between them. Here the CDR3 reads CASSLEGGDGHEQYF. The CDR3 DNA sequence: TGCGCCAGCAGCTTGGAGGGAGGTGATGGCCACGAGCAGTACTTC. Filled out from reference TRBV5-1 and TRBJ2-7, the complete variable domain reads KAGVTQTPRYLIKTRGQQVTLSCSPISGHRSVSWYQQTPGQGLQFLFEYFSETQRNKGNFPGRFSGRQFSNSRSEMNVSTLELGDSALYLCASSLEGGDGHEQYFGPGTRLTVT.

The chain recombines TRBV18 with TRBJ1-5, with a weak D call TRBD1 (5 bases). Germline-derived CDR1 and CDR2 are KGHSH and LQKENI. With 4 bases removed from V and 1 base from J, the gap between germline ends came to 11 bases. There are 15 residues in the CDR3. CDR3 DNA: TGTGCCAGCTCACTGCAGGGAGGGAGCAATCAGCCCCAGCATTTT. It encodes CASSLQGGSNQPQHF.

This chain links TRBV7-9 with TRBJ2-1; 11 bases line up with TRBD2. J lost 5 bases, V lost 8 bases, and 11 bases had no gene match. This CDR3 region has 16 residues. The V gene's germline CDR1 is SEHNR and CDR2 FQNEAQ (reference sequence). This CDR3 is CASHPARLAGNNEQFF. The CDR3 nucleotides read TGTGCCAGCCACCCGGCCCGACTAGCGGGGAACAATGAGCAGTTCTTC.

The V call is TRBV7-8, the J call TRBJ2-1, with D possibly TRBD1 on 5 matching bases. The CDR3 is 13 residues long. V dropped 3 bases and J dropped 4 bases, with 7 bases sitting between them. Germline V lookup: CDR1 SGHVS, CDR2 FQNEAQ. CDR3 coding DNA: TGTGCCAGCAGCTTGCAGGGTTACAATGAGCAGTTCTTC. Translation: CASSLQGYNEQFF.

The chain recombines TRBV28 with TRBJ2-4, with TRBD1 identical over 7 bases. The CDR3 is 16 residues long. V was pared by 8 bases and J by 0 bases, with 10 bases of the junction left unmatched. Per the germline V gene, CDR1 is MDHEN and CDR2 is SYDVKM. CDR3 amino acids: CASCYRGMLAKNIQYF. The CDR3 DNA sequence: TGTGCCAGCTGCTACAGGGGTATGCTAGCCAAAAACATTCAGTACTTC.

Remarks on this clone: At the DNA level, this CDR3 is encoded by other sequences in the same sample as well. CDR3 loop: CASSSGTSGFHQETQYF. The DNA for the CDR3 is TGTGCCAGCAGCTCAGGTACTAGCGGGTTTCACCAAGAGACCCAGTACTTC. The chain couples TRBV7-9 to TRBJ2-5; 9 nucleotides match TRBD2. The CDR3 is made up of 17 amino acids. J was trimmed by 0 bases and V by 4 bases; bases with no gene match: 9. CDR1 is SEHNR and CDR2 is FQNEAQ in the germline V gene (reference sequence).

This chain connects TRBV6-5 to TRBJ1-2; a possible D gene is TRBD1 (6 bases). Germline values: CDR1 MNHEY, CDR2 SVGAGI. Trimming took 4 bases from V and 7 from J, leaving 13 bases between them. The CDR3 runs to 13 residues. This CDR3 is CASSLQGPVGYTF. The CDR3 nucleotides are TGTGCCAGCAGTTTGCAGGGGCCAGTTGGCTACACCTTC.

V and J are TRBV24-1 and TRBJ1-5; 10 bases agree with TRBD1. The J segment lost 0 bases and the V segment lost 2 bases, leaving 9 bases of the junction unmatched. Germline V gene data show CDR1 as KGHDR and CDR2 as SFDVKD. The CDR3 totals 19 residues. The CDR3 sequence is CATSDSRTGGSFSNQPQHF. In DNA form, the CDR3 reads TGTGCCACCAGTGATTCTAGGACAGGGGGTTCTTTTAGCAATCAGCCCCAGCATTTT.